This T cell receptor beta chain emerged from a study of CXCR3-negative and CXCR3-positive naive CD8 T cells (dated by TCRdb to about 2019). Concerning the study at large: In total, around 140 million TRB reads were obtained, corresponding to roughly 1.5 +/- 0.3 million reads per library. The diversity and physicochemical repertoire analyses included roughly ten donors pooled from two independent experiments. For the TRBV-TRBJ cluster analysis, the naive subsets came from a handful of donors, while the memory cells came from 3 donors. The study at large found these results: Freshly isolated PBMCs were used for most assays because CXCR3 expression partially decreased after cryopreservation. Compared with CXCR3-negative naive cells, CXCR3-positive naive cells had TRB CDR3s with higher hydrophobicity (lower Kidera factor 4), lower energy, and higher strength and volume indices. Because surface CD5, which has been linked to self-reactivity in mice, was comparable between naive subsets, TCR interaction strength was also inferred from TRB CDR3 physicochemical properties. Both naive subsets had comparably high repertoire diversity, while memory CD8+ T cells had much lower repertoire diversity. Naive CXCR3-negative and CXCR3-positive cells from the same donor showed similar TRBV-TRBJ usage, whereas memory cells showed distinct patterns.

For every CD8+ T cell subset, over 250,000 cells were flow-sorted straight into RLT lysis buffer, and each subset was sorted in triplicate. To keep memory contaminants out, a stringent definition of naive CD8+ T cells was applied: CD45RO-CCR7+CD27+CD95-. Using standard density gradient centrifugation, peripheral blood mononuclear cells were isolated from buffy coats. A FACSAria III was used to flow-sort naive CXCR3-negative and CXCR3-positive CD8+ T cells. Total RNA was extracted from sorted cells with an RNeasy Mini Kit. Sequencing instrument: NextSeq 550. The Human TCR Profiling Kit (MiLaboratory) was used to make UMI-labeled 5' RACE TRB cDNA libraries. cDNA synthesis used the entire amount of extracted RNA, and PCR amplification then used the entire amount of cDNA produced. The libraries were made side by side, with each library going through the same number of PCR cycles. In the source study's methods: With a minimum of two reads required per UMI, MIGEC and MiXCR pulled out about 52,000 +/- 9,100 unique UMI-labeled TRB cDNA molecules from each library. On average, each library contained about 40,000 +/- 10,000 functional in-frame TRB CDR3 nucleotide clonotypes without stop codons. Diversity metrics, including normalized Shannon-Wiener and Chao1, were computed in VDJtools after downsampling to 5000 UMI-labeled TRB molecules per sample. VDJtools computed clonotype-size-weighted physicochemical properties of the central five CDR3 residues: interaction energy, strength, volume and Kidera factor 4. Once TCRdb had reprocessed the reads, it stored one entry per CDR3 protein sequence and supplied no DNA. V and J calls and clone size were set by TCRdb, not the authors. This sample's table has entries for tens of thousands of distinct CDR3 sequences. The leading ten clones occupy around 2% of the sample.

The germline V gene (reference sequence) yields LNHDA for CDR1 and SQIVND for CDR2. From the cysteine up to the phenylalanine, the CDR3 has a length of 15 residues. No DNA is given. Comments on this clonotype: Which antigen it targets is not known.

Sequencing was done on a sample of naive CXCR3- CD8+ T cells from blood. The sample's cell subset or site label is to be understood as: CD45RO-CCR7+CD27+CD95- naive CD8+ T cells lacking CXCR3 (TNR3-). The receptor was derived from a human donor in good health. Some clones in this sample may be carry-over from other donors' samples. The rearrangement joined TRBV19 to TRBJ2-3; no DNA is available, so the TRBD1 call from TCRdb remains unchecked. The CDR3 protein sequence reads: CASSPGPGTGDTQYF.